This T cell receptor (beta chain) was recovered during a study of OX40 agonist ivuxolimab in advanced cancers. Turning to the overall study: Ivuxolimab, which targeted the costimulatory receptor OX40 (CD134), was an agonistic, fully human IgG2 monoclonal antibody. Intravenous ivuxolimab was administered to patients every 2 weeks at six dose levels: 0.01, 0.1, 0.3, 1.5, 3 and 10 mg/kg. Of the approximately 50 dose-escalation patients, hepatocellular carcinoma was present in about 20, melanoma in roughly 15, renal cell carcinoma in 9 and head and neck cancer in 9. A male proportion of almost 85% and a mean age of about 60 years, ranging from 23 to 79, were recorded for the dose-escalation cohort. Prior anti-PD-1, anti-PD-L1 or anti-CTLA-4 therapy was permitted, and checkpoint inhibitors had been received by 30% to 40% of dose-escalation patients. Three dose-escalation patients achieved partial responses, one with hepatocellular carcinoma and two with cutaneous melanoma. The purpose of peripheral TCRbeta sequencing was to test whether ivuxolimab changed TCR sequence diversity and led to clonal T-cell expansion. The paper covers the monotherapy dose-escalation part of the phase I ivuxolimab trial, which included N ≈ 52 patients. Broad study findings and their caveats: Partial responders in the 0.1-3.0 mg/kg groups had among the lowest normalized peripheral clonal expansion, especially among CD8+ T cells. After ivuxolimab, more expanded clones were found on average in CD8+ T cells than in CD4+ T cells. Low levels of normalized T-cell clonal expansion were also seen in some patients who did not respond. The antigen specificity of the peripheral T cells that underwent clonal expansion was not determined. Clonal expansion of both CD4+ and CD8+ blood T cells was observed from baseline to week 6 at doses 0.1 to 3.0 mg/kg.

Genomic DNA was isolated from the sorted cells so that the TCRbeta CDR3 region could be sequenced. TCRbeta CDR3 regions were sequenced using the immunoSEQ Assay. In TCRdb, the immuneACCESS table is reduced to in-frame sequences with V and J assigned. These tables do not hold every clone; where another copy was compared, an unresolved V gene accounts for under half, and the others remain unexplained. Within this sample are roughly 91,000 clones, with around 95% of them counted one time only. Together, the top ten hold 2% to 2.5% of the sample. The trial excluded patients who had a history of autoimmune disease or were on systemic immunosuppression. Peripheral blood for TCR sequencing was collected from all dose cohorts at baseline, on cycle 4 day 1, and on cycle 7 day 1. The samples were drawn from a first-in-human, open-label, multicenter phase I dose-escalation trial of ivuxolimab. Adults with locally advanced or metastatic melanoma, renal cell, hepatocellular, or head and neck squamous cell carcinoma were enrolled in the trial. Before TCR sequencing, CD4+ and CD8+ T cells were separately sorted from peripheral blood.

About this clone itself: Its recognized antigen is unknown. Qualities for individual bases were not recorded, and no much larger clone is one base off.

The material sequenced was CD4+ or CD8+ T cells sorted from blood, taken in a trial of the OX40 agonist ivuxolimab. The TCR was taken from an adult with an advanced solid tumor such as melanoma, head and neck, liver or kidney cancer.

The CDR3 corresponds to CAAAGYNEQFF. The DNA sequence is as follows: TGTGCCGCTGCAGGTTACAATGAGCAGTTCTTC. This chain is built from TRBV28 and TRBJ2-1, with no confidently assigned D gene. A distance of 9 bases separates the germline ends of V and J, which lose 11 bases and 4 bases respectively. Inclusive of the bounding cysteine and phenylalanine, the CDR3 is 11 residues long. Only the CDR3 region is kept as DNA, spanning 33 bases read in frame from base 1. The germline V gene specifies MDHEN as CDR1 and SYDVKM as CDR2.